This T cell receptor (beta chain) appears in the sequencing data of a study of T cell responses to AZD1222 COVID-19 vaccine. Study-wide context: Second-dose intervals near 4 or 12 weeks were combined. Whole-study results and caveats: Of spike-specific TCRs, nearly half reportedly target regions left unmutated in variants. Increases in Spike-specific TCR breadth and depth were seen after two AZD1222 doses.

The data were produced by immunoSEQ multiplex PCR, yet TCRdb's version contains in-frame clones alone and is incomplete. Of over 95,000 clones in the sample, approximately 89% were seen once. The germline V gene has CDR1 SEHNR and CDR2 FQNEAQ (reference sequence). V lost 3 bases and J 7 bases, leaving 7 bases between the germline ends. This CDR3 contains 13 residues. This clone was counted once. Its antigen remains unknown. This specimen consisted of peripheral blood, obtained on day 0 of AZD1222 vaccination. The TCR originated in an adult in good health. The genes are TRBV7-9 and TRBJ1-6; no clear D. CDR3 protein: CASSLSGNSPLHF. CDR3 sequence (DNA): TGTGCCAGCAGCTTGTCGGGGAATTCACCCCTCCACTTT. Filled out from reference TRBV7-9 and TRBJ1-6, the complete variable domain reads DTGVSQNPRHKITKRGQNVTFRCDPISEHNRLYWYRQTLGQGPEFLTYFQNEAQLEKSRLLSDRFSAERPKGSFSTLEIQRTEQGDSAMYLCASSLSGNSPLHFGNGTRLTVT.